The T cell receptor beta chain described here comes from a study of shared clonotypes between healthy human individuals. This CDR3 comprises 15 residues. Germline V gives CDR1 MNHNS, CDR2 SASEGT. V shed 4 bases and J 2 bases; nucleotides not matched to a gene: 5. Study-level points and caveats: Sequencing depth was predicted to influence how clonotypes are shared among donors. Estimated richness values were generally larger in naive subsets than in memory subsets. Some naive CD4 clonotypes, approximately 4.5%, turned up in common across a handful of donors.

Data came from immunoSEQ multiplex PCR; TCRdb stores just in-frame clones and leaves some out. This sample has 2 million to 3 million clones; 93% occur once, and the top ten carry 0.36%. With regard to this clone: Its target is unknown. The sample holds other DNA sequences that translate to the same CDR3.

The chain couples TRBV6-1 to TRBJ1-5, with 7 bases that match TRBD1. Sequencing input: naive CD4+ T cells from PBMCs. Subset here: CD45RA+ positively selected. The source is a man between 18 and 29 years old in good health. Some clones in this sample may be carry-over from other donors' samples. CDR3 bases: TGTGCCAGCAGTGGAGGGAGGGGGCGCAATCAGCCCCAGCATTTT. Residues: CASSGGRGRNQPQHF.